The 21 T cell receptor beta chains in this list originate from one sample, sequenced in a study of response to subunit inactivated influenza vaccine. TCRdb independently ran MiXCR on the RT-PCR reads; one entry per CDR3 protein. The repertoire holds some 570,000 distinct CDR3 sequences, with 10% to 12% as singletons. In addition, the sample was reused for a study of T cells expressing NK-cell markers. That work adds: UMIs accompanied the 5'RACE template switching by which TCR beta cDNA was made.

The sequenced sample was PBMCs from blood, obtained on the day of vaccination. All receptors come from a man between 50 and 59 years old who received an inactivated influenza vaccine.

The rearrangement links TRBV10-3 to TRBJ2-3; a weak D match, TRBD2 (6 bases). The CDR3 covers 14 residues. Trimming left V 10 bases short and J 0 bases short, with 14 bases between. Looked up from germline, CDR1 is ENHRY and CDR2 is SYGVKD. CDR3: CATGSGTSTDTQYF. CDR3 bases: TGTGCCACCGGGTCCGGGACTAGCACAGATACGCAGTATTTT.

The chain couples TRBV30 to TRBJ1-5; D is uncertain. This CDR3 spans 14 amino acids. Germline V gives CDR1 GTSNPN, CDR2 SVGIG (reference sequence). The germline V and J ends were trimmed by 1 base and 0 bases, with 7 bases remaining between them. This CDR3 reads CAWSEGYSNQPQHF. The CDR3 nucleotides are TGTGCCTGGAGTGAAGGGTATAGCAATCAGCCCCAGCATTTT.

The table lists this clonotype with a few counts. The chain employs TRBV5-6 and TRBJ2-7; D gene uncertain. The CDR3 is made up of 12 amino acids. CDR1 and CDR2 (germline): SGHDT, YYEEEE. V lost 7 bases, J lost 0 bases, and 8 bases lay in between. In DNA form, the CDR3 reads TGTGCCAGCCGGCGGAGCTCCTACGAGCAGTACTTC. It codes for CASRRSSYEQYF.

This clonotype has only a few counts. CDR3 sequence (DNA): TGTGCCAGCAGAGCACAGGGGGCCTGGACAGATACGCAGTATTTT. Translation gives CASRAQGAWTDTQYF. The chain links TRBV6-1 to TRBJ2-3, with TRBD1 matching 9 bases. Germline loops: CDR1 MNHNS, CDR2 SASEGT. V lost 6 bases, J lost 3 bases, and 7 bases stayed unmatched. The length of the CDR3 is 15 residues.

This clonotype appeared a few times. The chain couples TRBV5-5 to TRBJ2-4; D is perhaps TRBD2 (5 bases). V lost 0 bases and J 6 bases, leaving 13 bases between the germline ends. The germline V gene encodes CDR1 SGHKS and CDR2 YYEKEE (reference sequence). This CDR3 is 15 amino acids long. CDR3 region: CASSLVGEFTNIQYF. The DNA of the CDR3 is TGTGCCAGCAGCTTGGTTGGGGAGTTTACAAACATTCAGTACTTC.

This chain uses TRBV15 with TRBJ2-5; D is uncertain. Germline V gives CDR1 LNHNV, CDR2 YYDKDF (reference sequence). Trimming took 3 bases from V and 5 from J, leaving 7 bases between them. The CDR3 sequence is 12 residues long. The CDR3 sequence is CATSRGGETQYF. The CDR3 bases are TGTGCCACCAGCAGGGGTGGGGAGACCCAGTACTTC.

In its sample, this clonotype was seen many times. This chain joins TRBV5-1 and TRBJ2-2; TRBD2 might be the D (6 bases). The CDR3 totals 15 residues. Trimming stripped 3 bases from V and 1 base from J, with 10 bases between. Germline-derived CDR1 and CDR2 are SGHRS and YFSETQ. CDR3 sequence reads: CASSSGTLNTGELFF. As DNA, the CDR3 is TGCGCCAGCAGCTCCGGGACTTTGAACACCGGGGAGCTGTTTTTT.

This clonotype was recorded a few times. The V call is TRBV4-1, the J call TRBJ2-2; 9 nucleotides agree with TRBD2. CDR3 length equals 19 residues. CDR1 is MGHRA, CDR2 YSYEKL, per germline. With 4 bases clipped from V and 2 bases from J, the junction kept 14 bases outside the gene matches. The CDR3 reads CASSPILAGPFLNTGELFF. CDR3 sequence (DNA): TGCGCCAGCAGCCCTATCCTAGCGGGGCCTTTCCTTAACACCGGGGAGCTGTTTTTT.

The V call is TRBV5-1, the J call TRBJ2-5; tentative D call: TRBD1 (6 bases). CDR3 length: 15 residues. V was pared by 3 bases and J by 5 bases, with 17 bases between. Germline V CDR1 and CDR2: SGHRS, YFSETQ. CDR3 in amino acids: CASSSDSPLGETQYF. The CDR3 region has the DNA TGCGCCAGCAGCTCGGACAGTCCCCTAGGGGAGACCCAGTACTTC.

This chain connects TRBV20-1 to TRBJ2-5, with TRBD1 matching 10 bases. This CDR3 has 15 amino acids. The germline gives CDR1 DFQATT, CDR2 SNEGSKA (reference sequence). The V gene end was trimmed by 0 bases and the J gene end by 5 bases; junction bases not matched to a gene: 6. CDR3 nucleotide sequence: TGCAGTGCTAGAGAACGGGACAGGGGTTTGGAGACCCAGTACTTC. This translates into CSARERDRGLETQYF.

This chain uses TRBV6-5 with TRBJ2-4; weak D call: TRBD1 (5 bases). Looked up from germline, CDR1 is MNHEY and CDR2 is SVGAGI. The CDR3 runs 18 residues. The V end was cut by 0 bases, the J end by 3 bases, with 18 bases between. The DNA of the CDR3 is TGTGCCAGCAGTTACTCGACGGCAGGGCCAAGCGTCAAAAACATTCAGTACTTC. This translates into CASSYSTAGPSVKNIQYF.

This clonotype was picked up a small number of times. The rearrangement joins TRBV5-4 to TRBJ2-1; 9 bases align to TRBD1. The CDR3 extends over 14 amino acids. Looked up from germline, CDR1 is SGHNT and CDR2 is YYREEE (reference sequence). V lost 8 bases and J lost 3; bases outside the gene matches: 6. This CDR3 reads CARDRGPLYNEQFF. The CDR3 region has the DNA TGTGCCAGGGACAGGGGTCCGCTCTACAATGAGCAGTTCTTC. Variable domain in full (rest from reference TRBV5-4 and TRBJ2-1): ETGVTQSPTHLIKTRGQQVTLRCSSQSGHNTVSWYQQALGQGPQFIFQYYREEENGRGNFPPRFSGLQFPNYSSELNVNALELDDSALYLCARDRGPLYNEQFFGPGTRLTVL.

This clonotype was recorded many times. The CDR3 nucleotides are TGTGCCAGCAGCCGGGTAAGGGACGAGCAGTACTTC. It specifies CASSRVRDEQYF. The chain is built from TRBV14 and TRBJ2-7; D remains unclear. Trimming left V 4 bases short and J 5 bases short, with 9 bases between. Germline CDR1 reads SGHDN; CDR2 reads FVKESK. The CDR3 covers 12 residues.

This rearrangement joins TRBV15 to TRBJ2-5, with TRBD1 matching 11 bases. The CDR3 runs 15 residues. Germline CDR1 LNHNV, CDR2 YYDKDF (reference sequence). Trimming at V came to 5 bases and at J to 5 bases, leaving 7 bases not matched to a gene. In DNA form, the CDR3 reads TGTGCCACCAGCTCCCGGACAGGGGGCGAGGAGACCCAGTACTTC. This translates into CATSSRTGGEETQYF.

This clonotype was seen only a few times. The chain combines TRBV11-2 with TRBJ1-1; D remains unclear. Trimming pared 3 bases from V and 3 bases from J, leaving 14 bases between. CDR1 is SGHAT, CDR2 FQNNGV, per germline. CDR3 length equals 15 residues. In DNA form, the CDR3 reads TGTGCCAGCAGCTTTGTGGCAGGTTCGGACACTGAAGCTTTCTTT. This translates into CASSFVAGSDTEAFF.

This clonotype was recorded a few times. The CDR3 sequence is CASSGNRGIGYTF. Written as DNA, the CDR3 is TGTGCCAGCAGCGGCAACAGGGGTATTGGCTACACCTTC. The V gene is TRBV7-9, the J gene TRBJ1-2; 7 bases are shared with TRBD1. CDR1 and CDR2 (germline): SEHNR, FQNEAQ (reference sequence). The CDR3 covers 13 residues. Trimming at V came to 5 bases and at J to 7 bases, leaving 7 bases not matched to a gene.

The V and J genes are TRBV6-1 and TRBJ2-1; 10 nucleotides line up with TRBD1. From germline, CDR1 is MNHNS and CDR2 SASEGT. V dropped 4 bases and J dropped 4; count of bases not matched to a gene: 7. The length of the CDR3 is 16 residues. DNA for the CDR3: TGTGCCAGCAGTGTGACCGGGACAGGGGCTTACAATGAGCAGTTCTTC. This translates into CASSVTGTGAYNEQFF.

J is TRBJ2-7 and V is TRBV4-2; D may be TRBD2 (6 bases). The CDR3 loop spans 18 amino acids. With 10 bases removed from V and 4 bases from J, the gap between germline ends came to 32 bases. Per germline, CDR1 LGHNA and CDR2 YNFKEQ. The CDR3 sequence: CAKSKDMRGIRDEYEQYF. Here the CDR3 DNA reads TGTGCCAAGAGCAAAGATATGCGCGGGATTCGGGATGAGTACGAGCAGTACTTC.

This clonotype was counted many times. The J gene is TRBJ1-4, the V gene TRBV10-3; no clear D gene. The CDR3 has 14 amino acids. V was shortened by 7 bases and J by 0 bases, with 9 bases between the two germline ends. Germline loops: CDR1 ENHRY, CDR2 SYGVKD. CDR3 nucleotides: TGTGCCATCAAAGGAGACGCAACTAATGAAAAACTGTTTTTT. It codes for CAIKGDATNEKLFF.

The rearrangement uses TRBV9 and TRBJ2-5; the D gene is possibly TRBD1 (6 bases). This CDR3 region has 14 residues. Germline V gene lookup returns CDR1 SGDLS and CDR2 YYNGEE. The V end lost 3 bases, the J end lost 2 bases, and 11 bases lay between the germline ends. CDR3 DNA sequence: TGTGCCAGCAGCGCCAACACAGGGCAAGAGACCCAGTACTTC. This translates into CASSANTGQETQYF.

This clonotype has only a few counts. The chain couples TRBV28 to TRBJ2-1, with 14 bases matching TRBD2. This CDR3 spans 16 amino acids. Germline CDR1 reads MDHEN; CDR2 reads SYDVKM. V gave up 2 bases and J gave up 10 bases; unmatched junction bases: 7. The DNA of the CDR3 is TGTGCCAGCAGTTTAGTCGGGACTAGCGGGAGAGGCGAGCAGTTCTTC. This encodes CASSLVGTSGRGEQFF.